This T cell receptor beta chain was identified during a study of identical twins. General study findings and limits: Insertions were reduced in abundant cord blood beta clonotypes but not in memory repertoires. Among beta out-of-frame sequences, excess sharing between twins appeared weaker.

In this sample, this clonotype turned up a few times. The antigen is unknown. CDR1 is KGHDR, CDR2 SFDVKD, per germline. V lost 10 bases and J lost 1, with 12 bases in between. The length of the CDR3 is 14 residues. Carrying unique molecular identifiers, the cDNA also gained a universal primer site through template switching. MiXCR, run by TCRdb on the 5' RACE reads, gives a single entry per CDR3 protein. The data contain about 280,000 distinct CDR3 sequences, approximately 8.5% of them seen just once; the ten biggest clones take up approximately 2.1%. The same specimen was also included in a second study, on yellow fever vaccine responses in identical twins.

The chain recombines TRBV24-1 with TRBJ2-2, with D possibly TRBD1 on 5 matching bases. This clonotype was obtained from a woman younger than 30 in good health. Sequenced material: memory (CD45RO+) T cells sorted from blood. The CDR3 here is CATTAQGNTGELFF. CDR3 sequence (DNA): TGTGCCACGACGGCCCAGGGGAACACCGGGGAGCTGTTTTTT.